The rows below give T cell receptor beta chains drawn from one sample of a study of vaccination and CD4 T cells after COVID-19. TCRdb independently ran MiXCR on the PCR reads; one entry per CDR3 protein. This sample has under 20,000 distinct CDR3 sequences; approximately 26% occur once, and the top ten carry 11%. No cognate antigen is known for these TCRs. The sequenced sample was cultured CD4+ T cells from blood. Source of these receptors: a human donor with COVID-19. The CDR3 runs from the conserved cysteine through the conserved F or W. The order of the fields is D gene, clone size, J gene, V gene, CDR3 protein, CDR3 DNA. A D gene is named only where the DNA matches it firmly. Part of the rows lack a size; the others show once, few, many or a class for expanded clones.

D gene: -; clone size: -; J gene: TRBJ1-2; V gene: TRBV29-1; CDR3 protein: CSVEDPGYHTF; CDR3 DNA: TGCAGCGTTGAAGATCCAGGTTATCACACCTTC
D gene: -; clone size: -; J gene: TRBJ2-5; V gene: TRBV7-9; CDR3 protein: CASSRGAGLYQETQYF; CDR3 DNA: TGTGCCAGCAGCCGGGGGGCAGGCCTGTACCAAGAGACCCAGTACTTC
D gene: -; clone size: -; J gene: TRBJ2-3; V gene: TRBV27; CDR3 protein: CASSLRLATDTQYF; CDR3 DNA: TGTGCCAGCAGTTTACGGCTCGCCACAGATACGCAGTATTTT
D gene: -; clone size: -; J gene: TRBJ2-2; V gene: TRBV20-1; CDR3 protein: CSAGDTGELFF; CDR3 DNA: TGCAGTGCTGGAGACACCGGGGAGCTGTTTTTT
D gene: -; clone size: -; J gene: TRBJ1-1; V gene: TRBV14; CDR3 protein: CASSSLGGNTEAFF; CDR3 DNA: TGTGCCAGCAGCAGTCTAGGGGGGAACACTGAAGCTTTCTTT
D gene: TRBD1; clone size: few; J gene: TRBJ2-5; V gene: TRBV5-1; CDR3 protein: CASSTAGTGGETQYF; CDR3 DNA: TGCGCCAGCAGCACAGCCGGGACAGGGGGGGAGACCCAGTACTTC
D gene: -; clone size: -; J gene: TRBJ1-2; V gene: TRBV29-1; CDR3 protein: CSVPSDTYGYTF; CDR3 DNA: TGCAGCGTACCATCGGACACCTATGGCTACACCTTC
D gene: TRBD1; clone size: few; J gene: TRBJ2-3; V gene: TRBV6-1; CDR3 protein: CASSDDRVLVDTQYF; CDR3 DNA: TGTGCCAGCAGTGATGACAGGGTCCTCGTAGATACGCAGTATTTT
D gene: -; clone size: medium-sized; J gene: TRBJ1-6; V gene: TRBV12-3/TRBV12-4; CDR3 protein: CASKKRGSPLHF; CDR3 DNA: TGTGCCAGCAAGAAAAGGGGTTCACCCCTCCACTTT
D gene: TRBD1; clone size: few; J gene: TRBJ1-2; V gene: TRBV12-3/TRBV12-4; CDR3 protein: CASNRDRGHYGYTF; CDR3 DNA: TGTGCCAGCAACCGGGACAGGGGGCACTATGGCTACACCTTC
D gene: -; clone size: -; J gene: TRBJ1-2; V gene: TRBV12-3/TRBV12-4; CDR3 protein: CASSFVRKANYGYTF; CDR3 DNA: TGTGCCAGCAGTTTTGTCAGAAAAGCTAACTATGGCTACACCTTC